This T cell receptor beta chain was found in a study of OX40 agonist ivuxolimab in advanced cancers. Turning to the study itself: Patients receiving dose escalation had hepatocellular carcinoma, melanoma, renal cell or head and neck cancer. A male proportion of around 86% was recorded, with mean age approximately 56 years and range roughly 23 to 79. Study-wide points: There were, on average, more expanded clones in CD8+ T cells than in CD4+.

Regarding this clone: The antigen is undetermined.

V dropped 6 bases and J dropped 2 bases, with 10 bases sitting between them. The V gene's germline CDR1 is SNHLY and CDR2 FYNNEI. This CDR3 is 14 amino acids long. Method: immunoSEQ multiplex PCR; TCRdb's copy keeps in-frame clones and lacks some. In the table there are approximately 58,000 clones, 75% to 90% of which are singletons. The source was CD4+ or CD8+ T cells sorted from blood, collected in a trial of the OX40 agonist ivuxolimab. The chain combines TRBV2 with TRBJ2-2; D call uncertain. The TCR originated in an adult with an advanced solid tumor such as melanoma, head and neck, liver or kidney cancer. CDR3 sequence (DNA): TGTGCCAGCAGCCCATCGGAAAACACCGGGGAGCTGTTTTTT. It yields the protein CASSPSENTGELFF.